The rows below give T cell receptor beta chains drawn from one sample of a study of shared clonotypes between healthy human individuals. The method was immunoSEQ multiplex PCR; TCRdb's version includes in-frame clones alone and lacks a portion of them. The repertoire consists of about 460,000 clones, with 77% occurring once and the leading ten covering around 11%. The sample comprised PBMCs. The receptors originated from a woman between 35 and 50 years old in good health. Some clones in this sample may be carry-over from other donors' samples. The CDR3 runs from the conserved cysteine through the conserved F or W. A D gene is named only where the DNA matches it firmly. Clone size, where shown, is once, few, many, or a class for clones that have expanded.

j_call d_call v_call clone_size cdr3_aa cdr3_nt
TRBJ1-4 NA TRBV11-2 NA CASSLMAGSNEKLFF TGTGCCAGCAGCTTAATGGCGGGAAGTAATGAAAAACTGTTTTTT
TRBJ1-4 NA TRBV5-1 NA CASSLDWGGSNEKLFF TGCGCCAGCAGCTTGGATTGGGGTGGATCTAATGAAAAACTGTTTTTT
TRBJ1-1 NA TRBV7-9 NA CASSLLNADTEAFF TGTGCCAGCAGCCTCTTAAATGCCGACACTGAAGCTTTCTTT
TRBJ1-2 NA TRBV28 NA CASSLFGAGYGYTF TGTGCCAGCAGTTTATTTGGTGCAGGCTATGGCTACACCTTC
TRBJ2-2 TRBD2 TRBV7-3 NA CASSPGLAPGELFF TGTGCCAGCAGCCCAGGACTAGCTCCCGGGGAGCTGTTTTTT
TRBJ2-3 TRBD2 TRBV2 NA CASSVTSVSTDTQYF TGTGCCAGCAGTGTGACTAGCGTTAGCACAGATACGCAGTATTTT
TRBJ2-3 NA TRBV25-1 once CASSFTDTQYF TGTGCCAGCAGTTTCACAGATACGCAGTATTTT
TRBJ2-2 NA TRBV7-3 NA CASSPLPGTTNTGELFF TGTGCCAGCAGCCCCCTTCCCGGGACAACGAACACCGGGGAGCTGTTTTTT
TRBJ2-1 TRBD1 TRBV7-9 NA CASSLGQMNEQFF TGTGCCAGCAGCTTGGGACAGATGAATGAGCAGTTCTTC
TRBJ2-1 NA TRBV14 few CASGALGSYNEQFF TGTGCCAGTGGGGCCCTTGGCTCCTACAATGAGCAGTTCTTC
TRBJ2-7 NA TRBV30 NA CACGDRYYEQYF TGTGCCTGTGGGGACCGATACTACGAGCAGTACTTC
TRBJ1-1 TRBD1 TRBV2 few CASRGDRLNTEAFF TGTGCCAGCAGGGGGGACAGGTTGAACACTGAAGCTTTCTTT
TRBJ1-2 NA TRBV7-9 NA CASSLAEFYGYTF TGTGCCAGCAGCCTCGCCGAGTTTTATGGCTACACCTTC
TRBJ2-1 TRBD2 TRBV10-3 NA CAISESLGSGSASYNEQFF TGTGCCATCAGTGAGTCTCTGGGAAGCGGGAGTGCTTCCTACAATGAGCAGTTCTTC
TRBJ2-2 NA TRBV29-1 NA CSASTSGSGELFF TGCAGCGCCTCCACGTCTGGGTCCGGGGAGCTGTTTTTT
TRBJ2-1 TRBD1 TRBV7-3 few CASSLVGTGGDNEQFF TGTGCCAGCAGCTTAGTCGGGACAGGGGGTGACAATGAGCAGTTCTTC
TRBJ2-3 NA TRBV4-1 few CASSQESAADTQYF TGCGCCAGCAGCCAAGAATCTGCGGCCGATACGCAGTATTTT
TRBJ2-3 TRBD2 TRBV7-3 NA CASSLGASGSTDTQYF TGTGCCAGCAGCTTAGGGGCTAGCGGGAGCACAGATACGCAGTATTTT
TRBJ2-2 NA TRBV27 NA CASRRGRNTGELFF TGTGCCAGCCGGAGGGGCAGGAACACCGGGGAGCTGTTTTTT
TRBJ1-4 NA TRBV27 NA CASSPTLATNEKLFF TGTGCCAGCAGTCCAACGCTTGCAACTAATGAAAAACTGTTTTTT
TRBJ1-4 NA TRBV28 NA CASSTSGDLLYGNEKLFF TGTGCCAGCAGCACCTCGGGGGATCTATTATACGGGAATGAAAAACTGTTTTTT
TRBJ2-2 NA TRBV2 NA CASSEGRRNTGELFF TGTGCCAGCAGTGAAGGGAGGCGGAACACCGGGGAGCTGTTTTTT